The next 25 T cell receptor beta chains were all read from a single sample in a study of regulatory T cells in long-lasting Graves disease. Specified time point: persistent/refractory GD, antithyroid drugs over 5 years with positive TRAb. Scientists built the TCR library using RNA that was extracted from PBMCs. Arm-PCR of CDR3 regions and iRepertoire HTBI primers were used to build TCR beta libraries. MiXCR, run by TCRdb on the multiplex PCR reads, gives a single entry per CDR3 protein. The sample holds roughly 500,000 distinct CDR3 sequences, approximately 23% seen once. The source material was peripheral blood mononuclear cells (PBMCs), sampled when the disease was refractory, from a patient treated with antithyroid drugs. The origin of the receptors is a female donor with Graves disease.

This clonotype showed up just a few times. The CDR3 region is CASSSGRVGNSPLHF. In DNA, the CDR3 is TGTGCCAGCAGCTCCGGGAGGGTTGGCAATTCACCCCTCCACTTT. The chain links TRBV5-5 to TRBJ1-6, with unresolved D. V gave up 3 bases and J gave up 7 bases, with 14 bases separating them. Germline CDR1 and CDR2: SGHKS and YYEKEE (reference sequence). The CDR3 is 15 residues long.

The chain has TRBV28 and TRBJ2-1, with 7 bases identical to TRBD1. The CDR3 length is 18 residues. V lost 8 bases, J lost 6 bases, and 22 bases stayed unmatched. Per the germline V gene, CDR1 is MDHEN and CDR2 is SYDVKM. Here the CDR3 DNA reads TGTGCCAGCTCAGTTTATCGAGGGGGCCGAGAGAGGGGCAATGAGCAGTTCTTC. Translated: CASSVYRGGRERGNEQFF.

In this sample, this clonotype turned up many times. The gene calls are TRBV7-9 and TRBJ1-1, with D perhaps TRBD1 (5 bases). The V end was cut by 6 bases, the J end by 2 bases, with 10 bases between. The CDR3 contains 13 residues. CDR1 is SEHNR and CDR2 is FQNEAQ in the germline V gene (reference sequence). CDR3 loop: CASRSQGNTEAFF. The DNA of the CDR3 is TGTGCCAGCAGGTCGCAGGGCAACACTGAAGCTTTCTTT.

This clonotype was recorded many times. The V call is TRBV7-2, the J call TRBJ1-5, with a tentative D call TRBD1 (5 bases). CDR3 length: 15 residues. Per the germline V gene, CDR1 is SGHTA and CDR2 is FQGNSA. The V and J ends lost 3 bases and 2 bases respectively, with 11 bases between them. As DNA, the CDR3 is TGTGCCAGCAGCTTGACGGGGGGGGGCAATCAGCCCCAGCATTTT. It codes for CASSLTGGGNQPQHF. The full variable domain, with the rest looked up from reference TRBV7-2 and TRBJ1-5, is GAGVSQSPSNKVTEKGKDVELRCDPISGHTALYWYRQSLGQGLEFLIYFQGNSAPDKSGLPSDRFSAERTGGSVSTLTIQRTQQEDSAVYLCASSLTGGGNQPQHFGDGTRLSIL.

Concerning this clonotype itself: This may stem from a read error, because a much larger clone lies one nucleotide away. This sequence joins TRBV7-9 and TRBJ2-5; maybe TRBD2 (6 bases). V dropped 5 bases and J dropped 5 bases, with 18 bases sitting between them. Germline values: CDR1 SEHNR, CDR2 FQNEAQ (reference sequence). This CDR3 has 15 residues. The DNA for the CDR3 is TGTGCCAGCAGCACGGCGGGACGGCAAACGGAGACCCAGTACTTC. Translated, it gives CASSTAGRQTETQYF. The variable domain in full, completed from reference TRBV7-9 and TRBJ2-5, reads DTGVSQNPRHKITKRGQNVTFRCDPISEHNRLYWYRQTLGQGPEFLTYFQNEAQLEKSRLLSDRFSAERPKGSFSTLEIQRTEQGDSAMYLCASSTAGRQTETQYFGPGTRLLVL.

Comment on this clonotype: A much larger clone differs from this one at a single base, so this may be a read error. CDR3 amino acids: CASSPPSGKGTQYF. The CDR3 DNA reads TGTGCCAGCTCACCACCATCAGGGAAGGGGACCCAGTACTTC. This chain links TRBV18 with TRBJ2-5; D possibly corresponds to TRBD1 (5 bases). The CDR3 is made up of 14 amino acids. Deletions cut 0 bases from V and 7 bases from J, with 12 bases between. Looked up from germline, CDR1 is KGHSH and CDR2 is LQKENI.

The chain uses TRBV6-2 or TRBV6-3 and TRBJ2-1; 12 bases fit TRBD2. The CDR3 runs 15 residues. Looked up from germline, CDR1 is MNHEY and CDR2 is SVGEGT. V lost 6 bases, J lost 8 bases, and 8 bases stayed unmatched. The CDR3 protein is CASSLLAGGSDEQFF. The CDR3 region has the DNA TGTGCCAGCAGCTTACTAGCGGGGGGTAGCGATGAGCAGTTCTTC.

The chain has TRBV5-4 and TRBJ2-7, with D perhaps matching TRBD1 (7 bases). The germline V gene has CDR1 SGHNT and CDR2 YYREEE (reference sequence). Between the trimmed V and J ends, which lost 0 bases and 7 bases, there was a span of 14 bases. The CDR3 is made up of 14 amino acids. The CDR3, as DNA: TGTGCCAGCAGCTTGGTGGATCCAGGGGGGGAGCAGTACTTC. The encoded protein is CASSLVDPGGEQYF.

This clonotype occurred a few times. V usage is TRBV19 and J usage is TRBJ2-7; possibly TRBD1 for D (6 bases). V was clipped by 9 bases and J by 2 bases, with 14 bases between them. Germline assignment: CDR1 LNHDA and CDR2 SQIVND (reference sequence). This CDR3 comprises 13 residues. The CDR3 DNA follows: TGTGCCAGCAGACAGGTAGGGGCCTACGAGCAGTACTTC. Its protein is CASRQVGAYEQYF.

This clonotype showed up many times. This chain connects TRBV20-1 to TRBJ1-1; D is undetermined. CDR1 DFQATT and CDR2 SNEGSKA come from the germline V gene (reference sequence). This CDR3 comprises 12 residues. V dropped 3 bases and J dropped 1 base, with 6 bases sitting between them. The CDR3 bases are TGCAGTGCTAGTGACGAGAACACTGAAGCTTTCTTT. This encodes CSASDENTEAFF.

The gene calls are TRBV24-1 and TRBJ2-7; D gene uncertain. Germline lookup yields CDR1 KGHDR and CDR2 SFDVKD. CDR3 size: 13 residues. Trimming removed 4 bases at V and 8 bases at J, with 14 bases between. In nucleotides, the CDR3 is TGTGCCACCAGTGAAGGCGTACCCGGTAAGCAGTACTTC. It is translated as CATSEGVPGKQYF.

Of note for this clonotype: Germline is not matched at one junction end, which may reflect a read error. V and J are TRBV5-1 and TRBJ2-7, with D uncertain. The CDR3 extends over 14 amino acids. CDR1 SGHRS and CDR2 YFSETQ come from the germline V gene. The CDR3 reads CASSLLGSAYEQYF. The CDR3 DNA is TGTGCCAGCAGCTTGTTGGGTTCCGCCTACGAGCAGTACTTC.

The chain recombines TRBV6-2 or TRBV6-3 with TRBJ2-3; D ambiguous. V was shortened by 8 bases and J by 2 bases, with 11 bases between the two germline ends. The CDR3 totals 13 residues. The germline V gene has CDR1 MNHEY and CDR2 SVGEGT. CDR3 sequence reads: CASHSWDTDTQYF. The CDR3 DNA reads TGTGCCAGCCACTCCTGGGACACAGATACGCAGTATTTT.

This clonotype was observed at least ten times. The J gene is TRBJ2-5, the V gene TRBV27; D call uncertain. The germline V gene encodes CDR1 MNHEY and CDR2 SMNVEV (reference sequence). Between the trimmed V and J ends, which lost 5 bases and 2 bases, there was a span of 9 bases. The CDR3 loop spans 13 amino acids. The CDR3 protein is CASSIRFQETQYF. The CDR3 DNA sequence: TGTGCCAGCAGTATCCGTTTTCAAGAGACCCAGTACTTC.

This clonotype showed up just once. The CDR3 DNA reads TGTGCCAGCGGCCAGATCCGGGCTAGCGGAAGATACGAGCAGTACTTC. Translating gives CASGQIRASGRYEQYF. V gene TRBV7-2 combines with J gene TRBJ2-7, with TRBD2 matching 7 bases. Germline assignment: CDR1 SGHTA and CDR2 FQGNSA. The J segment lost 4 bases and the V segment lost 8 bases, leaving 17 bases of the junction unmatched. The CDR3 length is 16 residues.

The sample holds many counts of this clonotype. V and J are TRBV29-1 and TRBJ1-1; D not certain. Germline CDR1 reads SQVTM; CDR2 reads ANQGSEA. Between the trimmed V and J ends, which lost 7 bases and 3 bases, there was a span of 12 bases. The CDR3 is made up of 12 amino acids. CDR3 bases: TGCAGCGCAAAGGGCACTTACACTGAAGCTTTCTTT. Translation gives CSAKGTYTEAFF.

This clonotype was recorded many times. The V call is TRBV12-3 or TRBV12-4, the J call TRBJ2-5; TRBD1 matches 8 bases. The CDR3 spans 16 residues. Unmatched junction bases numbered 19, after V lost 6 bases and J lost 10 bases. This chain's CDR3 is CASSPYDRDRRLVQYF. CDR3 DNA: TGTGCCAGCAGCCCTTACGACCGGGACAGGAGACTAGTCCAGTACTTC.

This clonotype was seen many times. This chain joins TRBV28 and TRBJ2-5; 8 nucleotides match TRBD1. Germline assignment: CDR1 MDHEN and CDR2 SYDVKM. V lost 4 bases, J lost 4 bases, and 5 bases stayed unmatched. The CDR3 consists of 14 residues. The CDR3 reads CASSSHDRGETQYF. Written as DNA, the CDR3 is TGTGCCAGCAGTTCCCACGACAGGGGAGAGACCCAGTACTTC. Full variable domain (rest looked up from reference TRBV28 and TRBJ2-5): DVKVTQSSRYLVKRTGEKVFLECVQDMDHENMFWYRQDPGLGLRLIYFSYDVKMKEKGDIPEGYSVSREKKERFSLILESASTNQTSMYLCASSSHDRGETQYFGPGTRLLVL.

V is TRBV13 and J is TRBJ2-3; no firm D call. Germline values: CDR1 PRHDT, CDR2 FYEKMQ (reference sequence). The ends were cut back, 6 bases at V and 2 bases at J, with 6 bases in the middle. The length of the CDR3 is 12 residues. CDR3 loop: CASRAFTDTQYF. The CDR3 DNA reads TGTGCCAGCAGGGCTTTCACAGATACGCAGTATTTT.

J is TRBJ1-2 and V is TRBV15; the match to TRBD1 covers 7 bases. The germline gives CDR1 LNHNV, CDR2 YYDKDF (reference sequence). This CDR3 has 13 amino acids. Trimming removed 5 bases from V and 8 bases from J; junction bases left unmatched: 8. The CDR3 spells CATSVDRDGGYTF. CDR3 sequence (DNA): TGTGCCACCAGCGTAGACAGGGATGGCGGCTACACCTTC. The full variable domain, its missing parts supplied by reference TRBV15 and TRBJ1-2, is DAMVIQNPRYQVTQFGKPVTLSCSQTLNHNVMYWYQQKSSQAPKLLFHYYDKDFNNEADTPDNFQSRRPNTSFCFLDIRSPGLGDTAMYLCATSVDRDGGYTFGSGTRLTVV.

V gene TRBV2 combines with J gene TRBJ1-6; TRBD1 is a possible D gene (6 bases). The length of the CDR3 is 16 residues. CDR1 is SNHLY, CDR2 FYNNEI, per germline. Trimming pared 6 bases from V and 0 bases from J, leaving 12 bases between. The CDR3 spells CASSRDTNSYNSPLHF. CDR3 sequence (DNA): TGTGCCAGCAGCCGGGACACCAACTCCTATAATTCACCCCTCCACTTT. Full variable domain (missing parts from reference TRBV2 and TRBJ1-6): EPEVTQTPSHQVTQMGQEVILRCVPISNHLYFYWYRQILGQKVEFLVSFYNNEISEKSEIFDDQFSVERPDGSNFTLKIRSTKLEDSAMYFCASSRDTNSYNSPLHFGNGTRLTVT.

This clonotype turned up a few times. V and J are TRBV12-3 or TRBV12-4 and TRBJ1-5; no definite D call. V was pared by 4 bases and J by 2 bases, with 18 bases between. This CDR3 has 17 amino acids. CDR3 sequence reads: CASSYSGRRGGNQPQHF. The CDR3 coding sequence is TGTGCCAGCAGTTACAGTGGCCGAAGAGGAGGCAATCAGCCCCAGCATTTT.

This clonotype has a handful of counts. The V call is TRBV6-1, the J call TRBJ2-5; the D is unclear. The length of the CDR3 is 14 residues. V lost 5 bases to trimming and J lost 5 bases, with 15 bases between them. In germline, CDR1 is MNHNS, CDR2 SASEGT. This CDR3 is CASSPLILRETQYF. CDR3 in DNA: TGTGCCAGCAGTCCACTCATCCTTAGGGAGACCCAGTACTTC.

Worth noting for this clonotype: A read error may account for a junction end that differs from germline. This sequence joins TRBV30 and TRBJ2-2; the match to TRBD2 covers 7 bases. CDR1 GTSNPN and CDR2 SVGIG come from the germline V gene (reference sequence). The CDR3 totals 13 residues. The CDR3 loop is CAAWPGTGGGLFF. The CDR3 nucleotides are TGTGCCGCCTGGCCCGGTACGGGCGGGGGGCTGTTTTTT.

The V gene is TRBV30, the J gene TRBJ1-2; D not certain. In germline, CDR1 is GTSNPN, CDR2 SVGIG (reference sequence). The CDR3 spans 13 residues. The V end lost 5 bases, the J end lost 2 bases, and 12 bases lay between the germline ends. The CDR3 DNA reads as TGTGCCTGGTATCTGGACGGGAACTATGGCTACACCTTC. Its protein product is CAWYLDGNYGYTF.